This T cell receptor beta chain was captured in a study of somatic mutations in cytotoxic T cells in rheumatoid arthritis. Looking at the study overall: Right after diagnosis, and before any treatment had started, patient peripheral blood (about 29 ml EDTA) was drawn.

V gave up 6 bases and J gave up 7 bases; unmatched junction bases: 12. CDR1 MDHEN and CDR2 SYDVKM come from the germline V gene. The CDR3 spans 15 residues. Study-wide findings and caveats: It was in rheumatoid arthritis patients, but not in healthy controls, that CD8+ clonality increased with age.

In the study's own analysis: Rarely, patient CD8+ clones larger than 1% corresponded to published virus-specific TCRB sequences. Sequencing was performed with immunoSEQ multiplex PCR; in TCRdb, only in-frame clones are kept and a portion is missing. The V and J calls and clone size come from that table; D and trimming were worked out from the DNA. Of 15,000 to 20,000 clones detected, 80% to 90% appear once; the ten largest clones hold roughly 13%. Of note for this clone: Its specificity is unknown.

The chain has TRBV28 and TRBJ2-7, with 10 bases aligning to TRBD1. This TCR was recovered from an adult with rheumatoid arthritis. The sample taken for sequencing was CD8+ T cells sorted from blood. As DNA, the CDR3 is TGTGCCAGCAGGCTTCTGGGACAGGGGACGGGGGAGCAGTACTTC. Its protein is CASRLLGQGTGEQYF. Full variable domain (missing parts from reference TRBV28 and TRBJ2-7): DVKVTQSSRYLVKRTGEKVFLECVQDMDHENMFWYRQDPGLGLRLIYFSYDVKMKEKGDIPEGYSVSREKKERFSLILESASTNQTSMYLCASRLLGQGTGEQYFGPGTRLTVT.